Detailed here is one T cell receptor (beta chain). Its target is unknown. The data were taken from a study of cytomegalovirus exposure and HLA in healthy donors. Whole-study results and caveats: Across HLA loci, a later analysis found differing TCR association rates, with DRB1 most and HLA-C fewest. An assumption of roughly uniform sequencing depth across donors underlay the presence/absence analyses. The authors excluded some V segments, including TRBV6-2 and TRBV6-3, as indistinguishable. The study designated around 150 TCR beta chains cytomegalovirus-associated.

The PCR was carried out with 60 Vbeta primers and 13 Jbeta primers. Sequencing used immunoSEQ multiplex PCR; TCRdb keeps in-frame clones, though not all of them. The table lists about 160,000 clones, around three quarters of them singletons. The CDR3 is made up of 13 amino acids. Trimming removed 4 bases at V and 7 bases at J, with 14 bases between. Germline V lookup: CDR1 MGHDK, CDR2 SYGVNS. The gene calls are TRBV25-1 and TRBJ2-7; tentative D call: TRBD2 (5 bases). The source of this sequence is a woman in her thirties or forties in good health and CMV-seronegative. Sequencing used PBMCs. The CDR3: CASSVPMTGEQYF. In DNA form, the CDR3 reads TGTGCCAGCAGTGTTCCCATGACGGGAGAGCAGTACTTC.